The 8 T cell receptor beta chains in this list originate from one sample, sequenced in a study of blood T cell repertoires in COVID-19. Profiling relied on immunoSEQ multiplex PCR, and the TCRdb table lists in-frame clones only, not all of them. This table holds 90,000 or so clones, 70% to 80% found once. What was sequenced was peripheral blood. Receptors originate from a human donor in a cohort sampled during active COVID-19.

The chain combines TRBV30 with TRBJ1-2, with D perhaps TRBD1 (5 bases). Germline CDR1 reads GTSNPN; CDR2 reads SVGIG (reference sequence). The CDR3 contains 12 residues. Trimming cost V 1 base and J 8 bases, with 11 bases left between them. The CDR3 loop is CAWSGQGGGYTF. In DNA form, the CDR3 reads TGTGCCTGGAGTGGGCAGGGAGGCGGCTACACCTTC.

The V and J genes are TRBV2 and TRBJ1-2; D not certain. CDR1 and CDR2 from the germline V gene are SNHLY and FYNNEI. The ends were cut back, 5 bases at V and 5 bases at J, with 15 bases in the middle. The CDR3 contains 14 residues. The CDR3 nucleotides are TGTGCCAGCAGTAAGGAGGGAGTGGGGTATGGCTACACCTTC. Protein: CASSKEGVGYGYTF.

The chain combines TRBV28 with TRBJ1-2; TRBD1 is a possible D gene (6 bases). This CDR3 has 12 residues. With 3 bases removed from V and 4 bases from J, the gap between germline ends came to 6 bases. From germline, CDR1 is MDHEN and CDR2 SYDVKM. The CDR3: CASSLGAYGYTF. The CDR3 DNA follows: TGTGCCAGCAGTTTGGGGGCCTATGGCTACACCTTC.

This clone was recorded a few times. This chain connects TRBV25-1 to TRBJ2-1, with 9 nucleotides matching TRBD2. Per the germline V gene, CDR1 is MGHDK and CDR2 is SYGVNS. J lost 1 base, V lost 5 bases, and 6 bases had no gene match. The CDR3 is 16 residues long. CDR3 sequence (DNA): TGTGCCAGCAGTCCTCTAGCGGGAAGATCCTACAATGAGCAGTTCTTC. Translation: CASSPLAGRSYNEQFF.

The V gene is TRBV7-8, the J gene TRBJ2-1; 7 bases are a match to TRBD2. The J segment lost 0 bases and the V segment lost 4 bases, leaving 6 bases of the junction unmatched. The CDR3 extends over 16 amino acids. Germline CDR1 reads SGHVS; CDR2 reads FQNEAQ. CDR3: CASSYLGGSSYNEQFF. CDR3 in DNA: TGTGCCAGCAGCTACCTGGGCGGGAGCTCCTACAATGAGCAGTTCTTC.

This clone has a single count. The rearrangement links TRBV11-3 to TRBJ2-7; no clear D gene. The CDR3 is made up of 14 amino acids. Trimming removed 0 bases from V and 3 bases from J, with 9 bases in between. Germline assignment: CDR1 SGHNT and CDR2 YENEEA. This CDR3 reads CASSLEPVSYEQYF. CDR3 nucleotides: TGTGCCAGCAGCTTAGAACCGGTGAGCTACGAGCAGTACTTC.

This clone has only a few counts. V gene TRBV6-4 combines with J gene TRBJ1-1; tentative D call: TRBD1 (5 bases). Germline CDR1 and CDR2: MRHNA and SNTAGT. V lost 2 bases, J lost 7 bases, and 11 bases lay in between. The CDR3 length is 13 residues. The CDR3 nucleotides are TGTGCCAGCAGTGACAAATGGGGCAGTGAAGCTTTCTTT. It is translated as CASSDKWGSEAFF.

In its sample, this clone was seen a few times. The chain couples TRBV7-8 to TRBJ2-2; 15 bases are shared with TRBD2. Trimming took 1 base from V and 2 from J; bases not matched to a gene: 11. This CDR3 comprises 21 residues. Germline CDR1 reads SGHVS; CDR2 reads FQNEAQ. The CDR3 DNA reads as TGTGCCAGCAGCTTAGTGGGAGGGGGACTAGCGGGAGGAACAAACACCGGGGAGCTGTTTTTT. It encodes CASSLVGGGLAGGTNTGELFF.